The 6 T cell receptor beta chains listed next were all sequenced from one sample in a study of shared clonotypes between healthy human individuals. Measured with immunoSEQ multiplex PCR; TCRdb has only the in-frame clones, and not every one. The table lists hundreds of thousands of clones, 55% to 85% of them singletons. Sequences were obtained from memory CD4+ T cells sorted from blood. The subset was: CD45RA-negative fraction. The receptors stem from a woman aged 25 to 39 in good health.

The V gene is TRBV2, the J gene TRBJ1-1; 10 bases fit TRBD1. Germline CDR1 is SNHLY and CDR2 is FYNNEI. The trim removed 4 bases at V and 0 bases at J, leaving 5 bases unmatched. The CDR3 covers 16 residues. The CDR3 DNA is TGTGCCAGCAGTGCTGGGACAGGGGTTATGAACACTGAAGCTTTCTTT. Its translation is CASSAGTGVMNTEAFF.

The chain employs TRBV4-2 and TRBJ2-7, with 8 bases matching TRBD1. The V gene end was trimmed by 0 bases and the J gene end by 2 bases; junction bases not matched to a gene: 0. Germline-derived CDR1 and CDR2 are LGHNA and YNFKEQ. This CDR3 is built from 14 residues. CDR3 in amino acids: CASSQEQGAYEQYF. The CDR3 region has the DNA TGTGCCAGCAGCCAAGAACAGGGGGCCTACGAGCAGTACTTC.

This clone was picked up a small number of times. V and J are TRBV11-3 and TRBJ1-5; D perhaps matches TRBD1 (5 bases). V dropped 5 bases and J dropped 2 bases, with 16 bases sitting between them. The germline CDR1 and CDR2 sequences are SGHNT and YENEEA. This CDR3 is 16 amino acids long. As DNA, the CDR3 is TGTGCCAGCAGCCCCAGGGACCCGCTTTGCAATCAGCCCCAGCATTTT. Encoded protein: CASSPRDPLCNQPQHF.

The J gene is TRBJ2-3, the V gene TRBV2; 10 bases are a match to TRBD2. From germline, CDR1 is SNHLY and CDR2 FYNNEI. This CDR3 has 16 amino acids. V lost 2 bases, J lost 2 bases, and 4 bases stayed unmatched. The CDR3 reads CASSELAGAFTDTQYF. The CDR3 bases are TGTGCCAGCAGTGAACTAGCGGGGGCATTCACAGATACGCAGTATTTT.

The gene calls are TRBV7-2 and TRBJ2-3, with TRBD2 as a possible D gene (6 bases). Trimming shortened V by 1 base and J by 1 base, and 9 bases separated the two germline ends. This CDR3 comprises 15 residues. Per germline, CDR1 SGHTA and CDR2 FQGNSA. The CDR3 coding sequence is TGTGCCAGCAGCTTAGGTGGCGGGGGCACAGATACGCAGTATTTT. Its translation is CASSLGGGGTDTQYF. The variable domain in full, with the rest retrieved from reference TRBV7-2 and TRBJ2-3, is GAGVSQSPSNKVTEKGKDVELRCDPISGHTALYWYRQSLGQGLEFLIYFQGNSAPDKSGLPSDRFSAERTGGSVSTLTIQRTQQEDSAVYLCASSLGGGGTDTQYFGPGTRLTVL.

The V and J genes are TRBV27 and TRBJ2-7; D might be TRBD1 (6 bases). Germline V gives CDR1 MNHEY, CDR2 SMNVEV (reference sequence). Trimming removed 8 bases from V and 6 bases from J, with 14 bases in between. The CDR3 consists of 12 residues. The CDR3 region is CASGRRGGEQYF. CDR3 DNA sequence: TGTGCCAGCGGACGCAGGGGTGGCGAGCAGTACTTC.